One sample yielded the 24 T cell receptor beta chains listed below, sequenced in a study of T-cell reconstitution after alpha-beta-depleted transplantation in children. Unique molecular identifiers were built into the TCRbeta library. TCRdb passed the PCR reads through MiXCR, listing each CDR3 protein once. The sample shows around 240,000 distinct CDR3 sequences, more than 7.5% of them seen only once. Sequenced here: PBMCs from the stem cell graft donor, sampled from the stem cell graft. Every receptor here comes from a human donor who donated a stem cell graft to a child with SCID.

The genes are TRBV5-5 and TRBJ2-7, with D uncertain. The CDR3 consists of 12 residues. The germline V and J ends were trimmed by 4 bases and 2 bases, with 7 bases remaining between them. Germline CDR1 and CDR2: SGHKS and YYEKEE (reference sequence). The CDR3: CASSPPAYEQYF. The CDR3 DNA reads TGTGCCAGCAGCCCCCCAGCCTACGAGCAGTACTTC. Supplemented by reference TRBV5-5 and TRBJ2-7, the full variable domain reads DAGVTQSPTHLIKTRGQQVTLRCSPISGHKSVSWYQQVLGQGPQFIFQYYEKEERGRGNFPDRFSARQFPNYSSELNVNALLLGDSALYLCASSPPAYEQYFGPGTRLTVT.

The V gene is TRBV12-3 or TRBV12-4, the J gene TRBJ2-2; 8 bases map to TRBD2. This CDR3 region has 18 residues. V was clipped by 11 bases and J by 0 bases; unmatched bases: 17. The CDR3 here is CAFSSGLEVLANTGELFF. CDR3 nucleotide sequence: TGTGCCTTCAGTTCGGGACTAGAGGTCTTGGCGAACACCGGGGAGCTGTTTTTT.

This clonotype showed up many times. The V gene is TRBV20-1, the J gene TRBJ2-3; 9 nucleotides agree with TRBD2. The germline gives CDR1 DFQATT, CDR2 SNEGSKA (reference sequence). This CDR3 is 12 amino acids long. CDR3 region: CLPSGGRDTQYF. The CDR3 coding sequence is TGCCTACCAAGCGGGGGGCGCGATACGCAGTATTTT.

This clonotype came up many times. The J gene is TRBJ2-3, the V gene TRBV9; D tentatively fits TRBD1 or TRBD2 (5 bases each). Trimming stripped 1 base from V and 0 bases from J, with 9 bases between. There are 15 residues in the CDR3. CDR1 SGDLS and CDR2 YYNGEE come from the germline V gene. The CDR3 coding sequence is TGTGCCAGCAGCGTAAGGGACCCTAGCACAGATACGCAGTATTTT. Residues: CASSVRDPSTDTQYF.

This clonotype was counted at least ten times. The V and J genes are TRBV5-1 and TRBJ2-2; D call uncertain. Between the trimmed V and J ends, which lost 2 bases and 3 bases, there was a span of 11 bases. This CDR3 is 15 amino acids long. The V gene's germline CDR1 is SGHRS and CDR2 YFSETQ. The CDR3: CASSLSGPHTGELFF. The CDR3 coding sequence is TGCGCCAGCAGCTTATCGGGCCCTCACACCGGGGAGCTGTTTTTT.

The table lists this clonotype with many counts. The chain couples TRBV25-1 to TRBJ1-1, with a possible D match to TRBD1 (5 bases). Germline CDR1 reads MGHDK; CDR2 reads SYGVNS. V lost 5 bases to trimming and J lost 3 bases, with 10 bases between them. The CDR3 length is 13 residues. For the CDR3, the DNA is TGTGCCAGCAGTCGGGACGGCTACACTGAAGCTTTCTTT. The encoded protein is CASSRDGYTEAFF.

This clonotype was counted ten times or more. The chain recombines TRBV20-1 with TRBJ1-2; D gene ambiguous. Germline V CDR1 and CDR2: DFQATT, SNEGSKA (reference sequence). This CDR3 region has 13 residues. V lost 1 base and J 3 bases, leaving 9 bases between the germline ends. CDR3 sequence reads: CSARGSPYYGYTF. The CDR3 DNA reads as TGCAGTGCTAGAGGGTCACCCTACTATGGCTACACCTTC.

This clonotype was detected ten times or more. V and J are TRBV7-8 and TRBJ1-5; D is undetermined. This CDR3 is 14 amino acids long. Trimming pared 0 bases from V and 5 bases from J, leaving 8 bases between. The germline gives CDR1 SGHVS, CDR2 FQNEAQ. The CDR3 bases are TGTGCCAGCAGCTTAGCGCGGCCAGATCAGCCCCAGCATTTT. The encoded protein is CASSLARPDQPQHF.

This clonotype was observed many times. This sequence joins TRBV15 and TRBJ1-6; possibly TRBD1 for D (5 bases). V lost 1 base, J lost 6 bases, and 16 bases lay in between. CDR3 length: 17 amino acids. CDR1 and CDR2 (germline): LNHNV, YYDKDF (reference sequence). CDR3 DNA sequence: TGTGCCACCAGCAGAGCCAGTCAGGGAAGTAGTAATTCACCCCTCCACTTT. Translated, it gives CATSRASQGSSNSPLHF. Drawing the rest from reference TRBV15 and TRBJ1-6, the complete variable domain is DAMVIQNPRYQVTQFGKPVTLSCSQTLNHNVMYWYQQKSSQAPKLLFHYYDKDFNNEADTPDNFQSRRPNTSFCFLDIRSPGLGDTAMYLCATSRASQGSSNSPLHFGNGTRLTVT.

The table lists this clonotype with many counts. The chain uses TRBV2 and TRBJ1-1; 7 bases map to TRBD1. The CDR3 sequence is 15 residues long. Per germline, CDR1 SNHLY and CDR2 FYNNEI. V lost 7 bases, J lost 4 bases, and 12 bases stayed unmatched. The CDR3 sequence is CASTLGRGPGTEAFF. CDR3 coding DNA: TGTGCCAGCACCCTAGGTAGGGGGCCGGGCACTGAAGCTTTCTTT.

This clonotype was seen repeatedly, ten times or more. CDR3: CASSAGPGGTEAFF. CDR3 bases: TGTGCCAGCAGCGCCGGCCCAGGGGGCACTGAAGCTTTCTTT. This chain connects TRBV9 to TRBJ1-1; 7 nucleotides agree with TRBD1. There are 14 residues in the CDR3. V dropped 3 bases and J dropped 4; count of bases not matched to a gene: 6. In germline, CDR1 is SGDLS, CDR2 YYNGEE.

This clonotype was counted many times. The chain uses TRBV4-2 and TRBJ2-2; TRBD1 is a possible D gene (6 bases). Germline loops: CDR1 LGHNA, CDR2 YNFKEQ. Trimming pared 0 bases from V and 3 bases from J, leaving 20 bases between. The CDR3 is 19 amino acids. The CDR3 DNA follows: TGTGCCAGCAGCCAAGATGGGGGCGTGGGGGTTCGGGACACCGGGGAGCTGTTTTTT. It specifies CASSQDGGVGVRDTGELFF.

This clonotype was observed at least ten times. The chain employs TRBV5-1 and TRBJ1-2, with D uncertain. V gave up 0 bases and J gave up 2 bases, with 8 bases separating them. Germline lookup yields CDR1 SGHRS and CDR2 YFSETQ. CDR3 length equals 14 residues. The CDR3 DNA follows: TGCGCCAGCAGCTTGGTGGAGTCAAACTATGGCTACACCTTC. This translates into CASSLVESNYGYTF.

This clonotype was seen a handful of times. This chain links TRBV6-1 with TRBJ1-5, with D unresolved. Looked up from germline, CDR1 is MNHNS and CDR2 is SASEGT. The CDR3 is 14 amino acids. The germline V and J ends were trimmed by 1 base and 7 bases, with 11 bases remaining between them. CDR3 sequence reads: CASSEGHQYQPQHF. The DNA of the CDR3 is TGTGCCAGCAGTGAAGGACACCAATACCAGCCCCAGCATTTT.

The table lists this clonotype with many counts. The gene calls are TRBV12-3 or TRBV12-4 and TRBJ2-7; tentatively, D is TRBD2 (5 bases). The CDR3 has 14 amino acids. The V end lost 3 bases, the J end lost 3 bases, and 12 bases lay between the germline ends. CDR3 sequence: CASSLRAGLYEQYF. CDR3 nucleotides: TGTGCCAGCAGTTTGCGGGCAGGTCTCTACGAGCAGTACTTC.

This clonotype appeared many times. The CDR3 sequence is CSASIGGDYNEQFF. The CDR3 coding sequence is TGCAGTGCTAGCATCGGGGGGGATTACAATGAGCAGTTCTTC. The chain joins TRBV20-1 to TRBJ2-1; 8 nucleotides line up with TRBD2. Germline V CDR1 and CDR2: DFQATT, SNEGSKA (reference sequence). This CDR3 contains 14 residues. Trimming cost V 3 bases and J 4 bases; bases outside gene matches: 5.

This clonotype was observed at least ten times. The chain uses TRBV6-5 and TRBJ2-5; D ambiguous. Trimming took off 1 base at V and 1 base at J, with 13 bases between the two ends. The CDR3 is 16 amino acids. The germline gives CDR1 MNHEY, CDR2 SVGAGI. CDR3 in DNA: TGTGCCAGCAGTTACTTACCCCAGGAGTCCCAAGAGACCCAGTACTTC. It is translated as CASSYLPQESQETQYF.

At least ten counts were recorded for this clonotype. The chain carries TRBV12-3 or TRBV12-4 and TRBJ2-5; D is ambiguous. CDR3 length equals 13 residues. With 6 bases removed from V and 2 bases from J, the gap between germline ends came to 10 bases. CDR3 loop: CASSADTQETQYF. Written as DNA, the CDR3 is TGTGCCAGCAGCGCCGACACACAAGAGACCCAGTACTTC.

This clonotype has a count of ten or more. The chain employs TRBV5-5 and TRBJ1-1; D gene unclear. V lost 0 bases to trimming and J lost 6 bases, with 12 bases between them. This CDR3 has 14 residues. Germline CDR1 and CDR2: SGHKS and YYEKEE (reference sequence). For the CDR3, the DNA is TGTGCCAGCAGCTTGGAAATTAGGCAGTCTGAAGCTTTCTTT. It encodes CASSLEIRQSEAFF.

This clonotype was recorded many times. The V call is TRBV20-1, the J call TRBJ2-3; unclear D gene. Trimming removed 6 bases from V and 2 bases from J, with 21 bases in between. The CDR3 runs to 16 residues. CDR1 and CDR2 (germline): DFQATT, SNEGSKA (reference sequence). CDR3 sequence reads: CSATTGGGGNTDTQYF. The CDR3 DNA reads TGCAGTGCCACCACCGGCGGCGGTGGAAACACAGATACGCAGTATTTT.

This rearrangement joins TRBV19 to TRBJ1-1; TRBD1 aligns across 12 bases. Trimming cost V 3 bases and J 11 bases; bases outside gene matches: 7. Germline V gene sequence: CDR1 LNHDA, CDR2 SQIVND (reference sequence). The CDR3 totals 14 residues. The CDR3 sequence: CASSMAGTGGEAFF. DNA for the CDR3: TGTGCCAGTAGTATGGCTGGGACAGGGGGCGAGGCTTTCTTT.

In its sample, this clonotype was seen many times. V usage is TRBV20-1 and J usage is TRBJ2-5; 10 positions match TRBD2. Germline V gene lookup returns CDR1 DFQATT and CDR2 SNEGSKA (reference sequence). The J segment lost 2 bases and the V segment lost 0 bases, leaving 15 bases of the junction unmatched. The length of the CDR3 is 19 residues. CDR3 in DNA: TGCAGTGCTAGAGATGTGGATAGCGGGGGGACGGGGACACAAGAGACCCAGTACTTC. This gives the protein CSARDVDSGGTGTQETQYF.

This clonotype occurred a few times. The rearrangement joins TRBV5-1 to TRBJ2-1; no clear D. The length of the CDR3 is 11 residues. V lost 0 bases and J lost 15, with 10 bases in between. The germline V gene has CDR1 SGHRS and CDR2 YFSETQ. CDR3 DNA: TGCGCCAGCAGCTTGGGGTGGGATCGGTTCTTC. Translating gives CASSLGWDRFF.

This clonotype was detected ten times or more. The junction departs from germline at one end; a sequencing error may be responsible. The genes are TRBV27 and TRBJ2-2; D is ambiguous. The CDR3 runs 12 residues. Germline CDR1 reads MNHEY; CDR2 reads SMNVEV (reference sequence). The CDR3 loop reads CASSFYGGELFF. The CDR3 region has the DNA TGCGCCAGCAGTTTTTATGGCGGGGAGCTGTTTTTT.